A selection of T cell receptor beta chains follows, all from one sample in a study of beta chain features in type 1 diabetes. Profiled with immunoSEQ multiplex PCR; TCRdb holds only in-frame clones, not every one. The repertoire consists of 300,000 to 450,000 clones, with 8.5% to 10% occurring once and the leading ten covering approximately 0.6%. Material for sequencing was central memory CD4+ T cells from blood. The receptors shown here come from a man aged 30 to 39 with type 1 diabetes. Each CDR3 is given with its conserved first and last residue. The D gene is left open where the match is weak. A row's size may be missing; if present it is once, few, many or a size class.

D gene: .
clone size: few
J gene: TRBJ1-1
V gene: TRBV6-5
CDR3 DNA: TGTGCCAGCAGTGTTCGGACACTTGAAGCTTTCTTT
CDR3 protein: CASSVRTLEAFF

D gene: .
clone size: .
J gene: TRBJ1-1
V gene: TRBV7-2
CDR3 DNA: TGTGCCAGCAGCTTAGCGGGGATCACTGAAGCTTTCTTT
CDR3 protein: CASSLAGITEAFF

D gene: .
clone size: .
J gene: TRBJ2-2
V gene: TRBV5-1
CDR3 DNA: TGCGCCAGCAACACCAGGGACCCCACGAACACCGGGGAGCTGTTTTTT
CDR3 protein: CASNTRDPTNTGELFF

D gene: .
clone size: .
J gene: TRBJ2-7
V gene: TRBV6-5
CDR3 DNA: TGTGCCAGCAGTTACGGGGGAAAGCAGTACTTC
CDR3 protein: CASSYGGKQYF

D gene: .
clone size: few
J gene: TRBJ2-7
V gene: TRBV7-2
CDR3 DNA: TGTGCCAGCAGCTTCCTCGGGACGGTTAAGGTCGTCGAGCAGTACTTC
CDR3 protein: CASSFLGTVKVVEQYF

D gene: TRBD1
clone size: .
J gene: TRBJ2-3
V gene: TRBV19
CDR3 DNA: TGTGCCAGTGGTAGGGGACAGGGAGGATATACGCAGTATTTT
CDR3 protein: CASGRGQGGYTQYF

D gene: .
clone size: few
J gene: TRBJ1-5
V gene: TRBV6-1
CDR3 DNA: TGTGCCAGCAGTGTCGAGGGAGGGTTTAATCAGCCCCAGCATTTT
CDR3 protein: CASSVEGGFNQPQHF

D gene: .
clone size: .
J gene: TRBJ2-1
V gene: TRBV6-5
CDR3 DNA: TGTGCCATCAGTGTTACCAGGGACAATGAGCAGTTCTTC
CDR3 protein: CAISVTRDNEQFF

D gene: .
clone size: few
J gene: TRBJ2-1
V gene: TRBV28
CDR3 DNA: TGTGCCAGCAGTTTATCGGCCTCCAGCTCCTACAATGAGCAGTTCTTC
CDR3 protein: CASSLSASSSYNEQFF

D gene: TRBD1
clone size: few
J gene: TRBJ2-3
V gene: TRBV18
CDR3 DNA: TGTGCCAGCTCACCACGGGACAGGGCAATTAGCACAGATACGCAGTATTTT
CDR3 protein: CASSPRDRAISTDTQYF

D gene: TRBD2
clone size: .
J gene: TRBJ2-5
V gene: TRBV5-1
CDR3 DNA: TGCGCCAGCAGCTTGGTACTAGCGGAGACCCAGTACTTC
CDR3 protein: CASSLVLAETQYF